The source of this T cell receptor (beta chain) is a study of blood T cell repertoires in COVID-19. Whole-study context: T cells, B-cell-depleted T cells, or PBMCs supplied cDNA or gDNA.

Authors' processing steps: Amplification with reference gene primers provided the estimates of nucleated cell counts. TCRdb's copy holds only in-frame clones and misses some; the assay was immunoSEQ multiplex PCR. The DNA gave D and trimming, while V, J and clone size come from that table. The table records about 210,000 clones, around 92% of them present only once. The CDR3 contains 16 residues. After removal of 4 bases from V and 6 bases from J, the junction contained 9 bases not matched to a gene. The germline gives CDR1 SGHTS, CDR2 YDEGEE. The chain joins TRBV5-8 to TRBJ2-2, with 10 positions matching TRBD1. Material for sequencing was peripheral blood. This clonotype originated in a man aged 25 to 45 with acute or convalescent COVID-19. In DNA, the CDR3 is TGTGCCAGCAGCACCGGGACAGGGGAGCGCTCCGGGGAGCTGTTTTTT. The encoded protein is CASSTGTGERSGELFF.